The next 2 T cell receptor beta chains were all read from a single sample in a study of blood T cell repertoires in COVID-19. TCRdb's table, derived via immunoSEQ multiplex PCR, lists solely in-frame clones and lacks some. The sample has approximately 360,000 clones, 80% to 90% seen once. Sequencing was performed on PBMCs or T cells enriched from blood (not recorded which). These TCRs come from a middle-aged man in a cohort exposed to, infected with or recovered from COVID-19 (not recorded which).

This chain joins TRBV19 and TRBJ2-2; 12 bases are shared with TRBD2. This CDR3 has 15 residues. The ends lost 6 bases at V and 3 bases at J; junction bases unmatched: 2. Germline V gene sequence: CDR1 LNHDA, CDR2 SQIVND (reference sequence). CDR3 DNA sequence: TGTGCCAGTAGAAGACTAGCGGGGGACACCGGGGAGCTGTTTTTT. It codes for CASRRLAGDTGELFF.

This clone was picked up a small number of times. V usage is TRBV10-3 and J usage is TRBJ2-7; D is uncertain. The CDR3 loop spans 12 amino acids. Trimming took 6 bases from V and 4 from J, leaving 10 bases between them. Germline lookup yields CDR1 ENHRY and CDR2 SYGVKD. The CDR3 region is CAISDIGYEQYF. The DNA of the CDR3 is TGTGCCATCAGCGACATTGGATACGAGCAGTACTTC.